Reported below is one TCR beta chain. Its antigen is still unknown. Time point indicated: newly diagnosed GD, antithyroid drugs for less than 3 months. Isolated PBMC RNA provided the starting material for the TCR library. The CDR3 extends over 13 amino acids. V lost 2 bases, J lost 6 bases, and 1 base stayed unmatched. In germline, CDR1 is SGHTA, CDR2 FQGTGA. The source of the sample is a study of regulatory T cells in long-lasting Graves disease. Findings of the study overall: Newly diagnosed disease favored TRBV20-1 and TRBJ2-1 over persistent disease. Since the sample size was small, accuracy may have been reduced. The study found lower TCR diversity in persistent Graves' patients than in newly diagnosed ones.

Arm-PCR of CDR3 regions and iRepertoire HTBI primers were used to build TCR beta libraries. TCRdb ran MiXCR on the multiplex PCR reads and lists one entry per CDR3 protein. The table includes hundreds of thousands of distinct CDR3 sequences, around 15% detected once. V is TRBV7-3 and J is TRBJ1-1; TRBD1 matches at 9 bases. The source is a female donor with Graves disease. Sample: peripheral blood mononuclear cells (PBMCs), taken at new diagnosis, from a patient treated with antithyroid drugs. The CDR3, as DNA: TGTGCCAGCAGCTTAGGGGACAGGGCTGAAGCTTTCTTT. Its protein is CASSLGDRAEAFF.